The entry below gives a single TCR beta chain sequence along with its context. Germline-derived CDR1 and CDR2 are MNHEY and SVGAGI. The CDR3 loop spans 13 amino acids. V dropped 2 bases and J dropped 5; count of bases not matched to a gene: 1. Authors' processing steps: Cell counts per sample came from amplifying reference gene primers. The repertoire was sequenced with immunoSEQ multiplex PCR; TCRdb's copy has only in-frame clones and lacks some. V and J calls and clone size are given by that table; D and trimming were obtained from the DNA. Here the sample spans 140,000 to 150,000 clones, over 80% being singletons. These data originate in a study of blood T cell repertoires in COVID-19. The overall study: PBMCs, B-cell-depleted T cells, or T cells provided the cDNA or gDNA that made up the material.

The specimen sequenced was peripheral blood. This chain joins TRBV6-5 and TRBJ1-1; 8 nucleotides agree with TRBD1. This TCR derives from a man in his forties or fifties who had recovered from COVID-19. The CDR3 DNA reads TGTGCCAGCAGTTACGGACAGGGAACTGAAGCTTTCTTT. This codes for CASSYGQGTEAFF.